This is a list of T cell receptor beta chains from one sample in a study of blood T cell repertoires in COVID-19. Sequenced by immunoSEQ multiplex PCR; TCRdb stores in-frame clones only, minus some. Of some 86,000 clones in the sample, more than 70% were seen once. Sequencing input: peripheral blood. The receptors derive from a woman between 70 and 85 years old with acute or convalescent COVID-19. The CDR3 runs from the conserved cysteine through the conserved F or W. The order of the fields is J gene, D gene, clone size, V gene, CDR3 protein, CDR3 DNA. A D gene is named only where the DNA matches it firmly. Expanded clones get a size class; other rows say once, few or many, or leave the size out.

TRBJ1-4,.,.,TRBV7-9,CASSAGTATNEKLFF,TGTGCCAGCAGTGCAGGGACTGCAACTAATGAAAAACTGTTTTTT
TRBJ2-2,.,.,TRBV15,CATSRTGDTGELFF,TGTGCCACCAGCAGAACGGGGGACACCGGGGAGCTGTTTTTT
TRBJ2-1,.,.,TRBV29-1,CSVDSRTNYNEQFF,TGCAGCGTTGATTCGAGGACTAACTACAATGAGCAGTTCTTC
TRBJ2-3,TRBD2,.,TRBV3-1/TRBV3-2,CASSHPSGRAEDTQYF,TGTGCCAGCAGCCACCCTAGCGGGAGGGCAGAAGATACGCAGTATTTT
TRBJ1-2,.,.,TRBV18,CASSPIFGVYGYTF,TGTGCCAGCTCACCAATTTTCGGAGTCTATGGCTACACCTTC
TRBJ1-5,.,.,TRBV19,CASTRGTGLSNQPQHF,TGTGCCAGTACCAGGGGCACAGGACTTAGCAATCAGCCCCAGCATTTT
TRBJ2-5,TRBD1,.,TRBV19,CASSISTGRETQYF,TGTGCCAGTAGTATTTCGACAGGGAGAGAGACCCAGTACTTC
TRBJ1-1,.,.,TRBV7-9,CASSSLTGNTEAFF,TGTGCCAGCAGCTCACTGACAGGGAACACTGAAGCTTTCTTT
TRBJ1-1,.,once,TRBV2,CASRANTEAFF,TGTGCCAGCAGGGCAAACACTGAAGCTTTCTTT
TRBJ2-2,.,.,TRBV9,CASSVAGVGNTGELFF,TGTGCCAGCAGCGTAGCAGGGGTCGGGAACACCGGGGAGCTGTTTTTT
TRBJ1-3,.,once,TRBV19,CASSSRFYSGNTIYF,TGTGCCAGTAGTTCGCGGTTCTATTCTGGAAACACCATATATTTT